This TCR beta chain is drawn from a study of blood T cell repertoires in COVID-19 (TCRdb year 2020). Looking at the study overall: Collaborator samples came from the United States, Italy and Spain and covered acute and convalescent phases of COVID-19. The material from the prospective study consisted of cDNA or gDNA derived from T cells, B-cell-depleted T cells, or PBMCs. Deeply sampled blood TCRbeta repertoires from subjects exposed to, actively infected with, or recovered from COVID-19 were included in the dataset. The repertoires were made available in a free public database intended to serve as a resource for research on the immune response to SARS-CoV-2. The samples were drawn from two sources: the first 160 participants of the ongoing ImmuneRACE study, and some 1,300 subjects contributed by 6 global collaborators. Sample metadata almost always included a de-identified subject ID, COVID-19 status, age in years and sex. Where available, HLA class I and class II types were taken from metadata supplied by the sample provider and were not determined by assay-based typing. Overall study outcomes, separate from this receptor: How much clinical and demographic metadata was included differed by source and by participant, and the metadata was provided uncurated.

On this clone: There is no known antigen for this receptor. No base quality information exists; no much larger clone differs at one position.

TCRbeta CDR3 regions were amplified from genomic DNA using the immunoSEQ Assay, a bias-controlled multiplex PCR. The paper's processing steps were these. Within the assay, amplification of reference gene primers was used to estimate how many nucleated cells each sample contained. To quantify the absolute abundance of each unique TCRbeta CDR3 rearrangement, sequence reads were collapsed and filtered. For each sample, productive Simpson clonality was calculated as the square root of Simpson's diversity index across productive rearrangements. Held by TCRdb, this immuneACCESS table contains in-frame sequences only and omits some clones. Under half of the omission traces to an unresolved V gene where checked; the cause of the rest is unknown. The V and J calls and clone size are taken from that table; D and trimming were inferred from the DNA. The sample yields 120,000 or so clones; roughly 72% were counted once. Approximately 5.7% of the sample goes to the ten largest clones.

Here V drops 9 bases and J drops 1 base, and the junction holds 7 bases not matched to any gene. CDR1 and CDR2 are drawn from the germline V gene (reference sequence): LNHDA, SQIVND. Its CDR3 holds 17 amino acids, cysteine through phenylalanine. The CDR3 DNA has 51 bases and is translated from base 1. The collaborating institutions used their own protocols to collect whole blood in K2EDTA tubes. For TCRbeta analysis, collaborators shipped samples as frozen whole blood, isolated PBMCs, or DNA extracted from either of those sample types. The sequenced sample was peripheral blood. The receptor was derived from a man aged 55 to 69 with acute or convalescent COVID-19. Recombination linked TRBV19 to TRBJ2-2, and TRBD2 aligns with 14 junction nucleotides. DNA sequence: TGTGCCAGCAAGACTAGCGGGGGGGCCCAGAACACCGGGGAGCTGTTTTTT. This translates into CASKTSGGAQNTGELFF.